This is a list of T cell receptor beta chains from one sample in a study of cytomegalovirus exposure and HLA in healthy donors. The data were produced by immunoSEQ multiplex PCR, yet TCRdb's version contains in-frame clones alone and is incomplete. Counted here are some 170,000 clones, 70% to 85% occurring once; the ten biggest clones make up about 2.5%. The sequencing input was PBMCs. Receptors were obtained from a human donor in good health. Both conserved end residues are part of each CDR3. Fields, in order: clone size, V gene, D gene, J gene, CDR3 DNA, CDR3 protein. A D gene is named only where the DNA matches it firmly. Size values are once, few and many counts, or a class for expanded clones, and some rows have none.

-	TRBV7-9	-	TRBJ1-5	TGTGCCAGCAGCTTGGGGGGGTCGGGCAATCAGCCCCAGCATTTT	CASSLGGSGNQPQHF
-	TRBV29-1	-	TRBJ2-2	TGCAGCGTCTCTCCGGGGGAGGAGCTGTTTTTT	CSVSPGEELFF
-	TRBV7-2	-	TRBJ1-2	TGTGCCAGCAGCTTAGGGGGCGGGGAGGCTCACTATGGCTACACCTTC	CASSLGGGEAHYGYTF
-	TRBV5-1	TRBD2	TRBJ2-1	TGCGCCAGCAGCTTGGTGGCTAGCGGGGGATCCTACAATGAGCAGTTCTTC	CASSLVASGGSYNEQFF
-	TRBV6-5	-	TRBJ1-1	TGTGCCAGCAGTTATTCAGAGGGGAACACTGAAGCTTTCTTT	CASSYSEGNTEAFF
once	TRBV6-4	-	TRBJ2-1	TGTGCCAGCAGGAGGAGGGGGGGGATGGGTGAGCAGTTCTTC	CASRRRGGMGEQFF
-	TRBV7-8	TRBD1	TRBJ1-6	TGTGCCAGCAGCCGAGGGGTTCAGGGGGTTACCCACTTT	CASSRGVQGVTHF
once	TRBV18	TRBD1	TRBJ2-2	TGTGCCAGCTCACGACAGGGCGACACCGGGGAGCTGTTTTTT	CASSRQGDTGELFF
few	TRBV4-3	-	TRBJ2-6	TGCGCCAGCAGCCAAAGCGGCCGGTTGCGTGGGGCCAACGTCCTGACTTTC	CASSQSGRLRGANVLTF
-	TRBV5-1	-	TRBJ2-7	TGCGCCAGCAGGGGTTTCGGGACCTACGAGCAGTACTTC	CASRGFGTYEQYF
-	TRBV4-1	-	TRBJ1-4	TGCGCCAGCAGCCCGCAGCTGGGGGCCCATAATGAAAAACTGTTTTTT	CASSPQLGAHNEKLFF
-	TRBV19	TRBD1	TRBJ2-1	TGTGCCAGTAGTAAACGGACAGGGCTCAATGAGCAGTTCTTC	CASSKRTGLNEQFF
-	TRBV7-2	TRBD1	TRBJ2-2	TGTGCCAGCAGCTTAAGGCGGGACAGGGGGCACGGGGAGCTGTTTTTT	CASSLRRDRGHGELFF
-	TRBV5-4	-	TRBJ2-2	TGTGCCAGCAGCTTTGTATCTAGGAACACCGGGGAGCTGTTTTTT	CASSFVSRNTGELFF
-	TRBV11-2	-	TRBJ2-7	TGTGCCAGCAGCTTATCGCCAGAAGGGGCCTACGAGCAGTACTTC	CASSLSPEGAYEQYF
few	TRBV7-2	TRBD2	TRBJ2-3	TGTGCCAGCAGCGCGAAGACTAGCGGAGGCACAGATACGCAGTATTTT	CASSAKTSGGTDTQYF
-	TRBV5-6	TRBD1	TRBJ2-2	TGTGCCAGCAGCTTCCGACAGGGAACCGGGGAGCTGTTTTTT	CASSFRQGTGELFF
-	TRBV19	-	TRBJ2-2	TGTGCCAGTAAAATAGGGGGAGTGGAGCTGTTTTTT	CASKIGGVELFF
-	TRBV5-4	TRBD1	TRBJ1-1	TGTGCCAGCAGCTTGGGTGGGACAGGGTACAGGATCTCTGAAGCTTTCTTT	CASSLGGTGYRISEAFF
-	TRBV5-6	-	TRBJ2-2	TGTGCCAGCAGCCATGATCGGGGGTCAGAAATAGGGGAGCTGTTTTTT	CASSHDRGSEIGELFF
few	TRBV19	TRBD1	TRBJ2-3	TGTGCCAGTCAAGGACAGGCGACAGATACGCAGTATTTT	CASQGQATDTQYF
-	TRBV5-6	TRBD1	TRBJ2-7	TGTGCCAGCTACCAGGGACAGGGTCACTACGAGCAGTACTTC	CASYQGQGHYEQYF
-	TRBV7-6	TRBD1	TRBJ2-7	TGTGCCAGCAGCTCGGGGACAGGGTTCGCCGAGCAGTACTTC	CASSSGTGFAEQYF
-	TRBV9	TRBD2	TRBJ2-5	TGTGCCAGCAACCCCGGGGGGGCCAAAGAGACCCAGTACTTC	CASNPGGAKETQYF
-	TRBV2	TRBD2	TRBJ2-3	TGTGCCAGCAGTCTAGCGGGGGCCAGACTAAGCACAGATACGCAGTATTTT	CASSLAGARLSTDTQYF
-	TRBV19	-	TRBJ1-5	TGTGCCGGGGGCGGCACCGGGCTCAATCAGCCCCAGCATTTT	CAGGGTGLNQPQHF
once	TRBV6-6	-	TRBJ2-5	TGTGCCAGCAGTTACTTCCAGCGAGGTCAAGAGACCCAGTACTTC	CASSYFQRGQETQYF
-	TRBV5-1	TRBD1	TRBJ2-3	TGCGCCAGCAGCTTGATCTGGACAGGGGAGGATACGCAGTATTTT	CASSLIWTGEDTQYF
-	TRBV10-3	TRBD1	TRBJ2-7	TGTGCCATCAGTGAGCCTACAGGGGGCCAACCCTACGAGCAGTACTTC	CAISEPTGGQPYEQYF
-	TRBV7-6	TRBD1	TRBJ1-1	TGTGCCAGCAGCTTGCTACAGGGGTTTGTGAACACTGAAGCTTTCTTT	CASSLLQGFVNTEAFF
-	TRBV5-1	TRBD2	TRBJ2-3	TGCGCCAGCAGCCTCCCCTTGGAGCGGGGGCCGCGTAGCACAGATACGCAGTATTTT	CASSLPLERGPRSTDTQYF
-	TRBV27	TRBD2	TRBJ2-2	TGTGCCAGCCGGAAGGGGCTTAATCGACTAGCGGGGGAAACCGGGGAGTTGTTTTTT	CASRKGLNRLAGETGELFF
few	TRBV15	TRBD1	TRBJ2-7	TGTGCCACCAGCACCGGGACAGGAACCTACGAGCAGTACTTC	CATSTGTGTYEQYF
-	TRBV7-7	TRBD2	TRBJ2-5	TGTGCTAGCAGCTTAGTATTAGCGGGAGGGCAAGAGACCCAGTACTTC	CASSLVLAGGQETQYF
-	TRBV10-1	-	TRBJ2-2	TGCGCCAGCAGTGATCCGGTAGTAACCTCGAACACCGGGGAGCTGTTTTTT	CASSDPVVTSNTGELFF
-	TRBV5-4	-	TRBJ1-5	TGTGCCAGCAGTCCTGACAGAAATCAGCCCCAGCATTTT	CASSPDRNQPQHF
-	TRBV7-6	TRBD1	TRBJ2-7	TGTGCCAGCAGCTCCGCTACCGGGACAGGGGGGTCCTACGAGCAGTACTTC	CASSSATGTGGSYEQYF
-	TRBV7-6	TRBD1	TRBJ2-7	TGTGCCAGCAGATCCGGACAGGGGAGCTACGAGCAGTACTTC	CASRSGQGSYEQYF
-	TRBV10-3	-	TRBJ2-1	TGTGCCATCAGTGAGTTGACGGAGAACAATGAGCAGTTCTTC	CAISELTENNEQFF
-	TRBV7-7	-	TRBJ2-1	TGTGCTAGCAGCTTATCGGGGTCGGATGAGCAGTTCTTC	CASSLSGSDEQFF